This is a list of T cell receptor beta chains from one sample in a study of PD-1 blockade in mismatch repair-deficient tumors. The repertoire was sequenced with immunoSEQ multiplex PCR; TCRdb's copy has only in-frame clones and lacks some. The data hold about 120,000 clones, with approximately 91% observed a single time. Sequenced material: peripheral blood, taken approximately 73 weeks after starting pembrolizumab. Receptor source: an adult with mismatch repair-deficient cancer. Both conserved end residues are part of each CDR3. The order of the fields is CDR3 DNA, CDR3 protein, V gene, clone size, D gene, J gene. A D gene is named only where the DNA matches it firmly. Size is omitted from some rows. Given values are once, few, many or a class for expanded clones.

CDR3nt: TGCGCCAGCAGCCGCGGGACCACCAGGGGAAGCAACACTGAAGCTTTCTTT
CDR3aa: CASSRGTTRGSNTEAFF
v_gene: TRBV4-1
abundance: NA
d_gene: NA
j_gene: TRBJ1-1

CDR3nt: TGTGCCATCAAGGAGAGCGGGAGGGCCAATGAGCAGTTCTTC
CDR3aa: CAIKESGRANEQFF
v_gene: TRBV10-3
abundance: NA
d_gene: TRBD2
j_gene: TRBJ2-1

CDR3nt: TGTGCCAGCAGCTTCCTACAGGGTGGGTACGAGCAGTACTTC
CDR3aa: CASSFLQGGYEQYF
v_gene: TRBV7-2
abundance: few
d_gene: NA
j_gene: TRBJ2-7

CDR3nt: TGTGCCAGCAGCTTAGTAGGGCTAGCGCAAACCGGGGAGCTGTTTTTT
CDR3aa: CASSLVGLAQTGELFF
v_gene: TRBV7-9
abundance: NA
d_gene: NA
j_gene: TRBJ2-2

CDR3nt: TGTGCCTGGAGTGCGTTATTTGTCTCGGACAGGGGTAACACTGAAGCTTTCTTT
CDR3aa: CAWSALFVSDRGNTEAFF
v_gene: TRBV30
abundance: NA
d_gene: TRBD1
j_gene: TRBJ1-1

CDR3nt: TGTGCCAGCTCACCACCTCCTCTAGCGGGAGGGTCCCATGAGCAGTTCTTC
CDR3aa: CASSPPPLAGGSHEQFF
v_gene: TRBV18
abundance: NA
d_gene: TRBD2
j_gene: TRBJ2-1

CDR3nt: TGTGCCAGTAGAGATCGGCACTCGAACACTGAAGCTTTCTTT
CDR3aa: CASRDRHSNTEAFF
v_gene: TRBV19
abundance: NA
d_gene: NA
j_gene: TRBJ1-1

CDR3nt: TGTGCCAGCAGCTCCGTATGGATCACAGATACGCAGTATTTT
CDR3aa: CASSSVWITDTQYF
v_gene: TRBV7-8
abundance: NA
d_gene: NA
j_gene: TRBJ2-3

CDR3nt: TGTGCCAGCAGTTTAGAACTAGCGGGGTACAATGAGCAGTTCTTC
CDR3aa: CASSLELAGYNEQFF
v_gene: TRBV27
abundance: NA
d_gene: TRBD2
j_gene: TRBJ2-1

CDR3nt: TGTGCCAGCAGCTTTACTAGCGGAGGGAGGGAGACCCAGTACTTC
CDR3aa: CASSFTSGGRETQYF
v_gene: TRBV5-4
abundance: once
d_gene: TRBD2
j_gene: TRBJ2-5

CDR3nt: TGTGCCAGCAGTGAAGACCTGGGACAGGATAAAAGTCGTGGGTTTTTT
CDR3aa: CASSEDLGQDKSRGFF
v_gene: TRBV6-1
abundance: NA
d_gene: TRBD1
j_gene: TRBJ1-4

CDR3nt: TGTGCCAGCAGCGGTGGACTAGCGGCCTTTTACGAGCAGTACTTC
CDR3aa: CASSGGLAAFYEQYF
v_gene: TRBV5-6
abundance: NA
d_gene: TRBD2
j_gene: TRBJ2-7

CDR3nt: TGTGCCAGCAGTTACTCGGCTAGGAGGAGCGCCAATGAGCAGTTCTTC
CDR3aa: CASSYSARRSANEQFF
v_gene: TRBV6-5
abundance: NA
d_gene: NA
j_gene: TRBJ2-1

CDR3nt: TGTGCCAGCAGCTTAGAATCACGGGACTGGACGTACTTC
CDR3aa: CASSLESRDWTYF
v_gene: TRBV11-3
abundance: NA
d_gene: NA
j_gene: TRBJ2-7

CDR3nt: TGTGCCAGTAGTCAGGGAGGTGGAAACACCATATATTTT
CDR3aa: CASSQGGGNTIYF
v_gene: TRBV19
abundance: NA
d_gene: NA
j_gene: TRBJ1-3

CDR3nt: TGCAGCGTTAATGGGGACAGCCTTAGAACGGGCTACACCTTC
CDR3aa: CSVNGDSLRTGYTF
v_gene: TRBV29-1
abundance: NA
d_gene: TRBD1
j_gene: TRBJ1-2

CDR3nt: TGTGCCAGCAGCTCTTTCGGGACTAGCAAGGGTAATGAGCAGTTCTTC
CDR3aa: CASSSFGTSKGNEQFF
v_gene: TRBV27
abundance: NA
d_gene: TRBD2
j_gene: TRBJ2-1

CDR3nt: TGCGCCAGCAGCTACAGGGGTGCTGAAGCTTTCTTT
CDR3aa: CASSYRGAEAFF
v_gene: TRBV5-1
abundance: NA
d_gene: TRBD1
j_gene: TRBJ1-1

CDR3nt: TGTGCCAGCAGTTATGGAGGGAGCGAGCAGTACTTC
CDR3aa: CASSYGGSEQYF
v_gene: TRBV6-5
abundance: NA
d_gene: NA
j_gene: TRBJ2-7

CDR3nt: TGTGCCAGCGAGGACAGGGAGTCGGAGCAGTACTTC
CDR3aa: CASEDRESEQYF
v_gene: TRBV7-9
abundance: NA
d_gene: TRBD1
j_gene: TRBJ2-7

CDR3nt: TGTGCCAGCTCACTACTTGGCGCGTCCGAGGGCACCGGGGAGCTGTTTTTT
CDR3aa: CASSLLGASEGTGELFF
v_gene: TRBV18
abundance: NA
d_gene: NA
j_gene: TRBJ2-2

CDR3nt: TGTGCCAGCAGCCCTGGGGAGACAGTGAACACTGAAGCTTTCTTT
CDR3aa: CASSPGETVNTEAFF
v_gene: TRBV27
abundance: NA
d_gene: NA
j_gene: TRBJ1-1

CDR3nt: TGTGCCAGCAGTGATCCAGGACTAGAAGCCGAGCAGTACTTC
CDR3aa: CASSDPGLEAEQYF
v_gene: TRBV2
abundance: NA
d_gene: TRBD2
j_gene: TRBJ2-7

CDR3nt: TGTGCCAGTAGTGGTAGAGAGGTTGAGACCCAGTACTTC
CDR3aa: CASSGREVETQYF
v_gene: TRBV19
abundance: NA
d_gene: NA
j_gene: TRBJ2-5

CDR3nt: TGTGCCAGCAGCTTAGGCTCCTTGGTAGCCGAGCAGTACTTC
CDR3aa: CASSLGSLVAEQYF
v_gene: TRBV7-9
abundance: NA
d_gene: NA
j_gene: TRBJ2-7

CDR3nt: TGTGCCAGTAGTATCCGGACAGGGAACGAGCAGTACTTC
CDR3aa: CASSIRTGNEQYF
v_gene: TRBV19
abundance: once
d_gene: TRBD1
j_gene: TRBJ2-7

CDR3nt: TGTGCCAGCAGTCTAACTAGCGGGAGGGCCACAGATACGCAGTATTTT
CDR3aa: CASSLTSGRATDTQYF
v_gene: TRBV27
abundance: NA
d_gene: TRBD2
j_gene: TRBJ2-3

CDR3nt: TGTGCCAGCAGTTGGCCAGGGGCAGGGACCACTGAAGCTTTCTTT
CDR3aa: CASSWPGAGTTEAFF
v_gene: TRBV6-6
abundance: NA
d_gene: NA
j_gene: TRBJ1-1

CDR3nt: TGTGCCAGTAGTATAGATCTTGGACAGGGCGAATTTTATACGCAGTATTTT
CDR3aa: CASSIDLGQGEFYTQYF
v_gene: TRBV19
abundance: NA
d_gene: TRBD1
j_gene: TRBJ2-3

CDR3nt: TGTGCCAGCAGTGAAGGGACAGATCAGTTCTTC
CDR3aa: CASSEGTDQFF
v_gene: TRBV11-2
abundance: NA
d_gene: TRBD1
j_gene: TRBJ2-1

CDR3nt: TGTGCCAGCAGCTTTACGACTAAAGGGGCAGATACGCAGTATTTT
CDR3aa: CASSFTTKGADTQYF
v_gene: TRBV5-6
abundance: NA
d_gene: NA
j_gene: TRBJ2-3

CDR3nt: TGCAGCGTTGGCGGGAGGGGTCCCTACAATGAGCAGTTCTTC
CDR3aa: CSVGGRGPYNEQFF
v_gene: TRBV29-1
abundance: NA
d_gene: TRBD2
j_gene: TRBJ2-1

CDR3nt: TGCGCCAGCAGCCAAGGAGAGGGTGGGAACTATGGCTACACCTTC
CDR3aa: CASSQGEGGNYGYTF
v_gene: TRBV4-3
abundance: NA
d_gene: NA
j_gene: TRBJ1-2

CDR3nt: TGCAGCCTCCCCCCTCGTGGACCCACAGATACGCAGTATTTT
CDR3aa: CSLPPRGPTDTQYF
v_gene: TRBV29-1
abundance: NA
d_gene: NA
j_gene: TRBJ2-3

CDR3nt: TGTGCCAGCAGTGGAGGGTCAGGGGGCTCCTACGAGCAGTACTTC
CDR3aa: CASSGGSGGSYEQYF
v_gene: TRBV2
abundance: NA
d_gene: TRBD1
j_gene: TRBJ2-7

CDR3nt: TGTGCCAGCAGTTTTAGTGGCAGGGAATACGAGCAGTACTTC
CDR3aa: CASSFSGREYEQYF
v_gene: TRBV28
abundance: NA
d_gene: NA
j_gene: TRBJ2-7

CDR3nt: TGCGCCAGCAGCTTGGCCGGCCTAGCCAAAAACATTCAGTACTTC
CDR3aa: CASSLAGLAKNIQYF
v_gene: TRBV5-1
abundance: NA
d_gene: NA
j_gene: TRBJ2-4

CDR3nt: TGTGCCAGCAGGACTAGCGGGAGCCACGAGCAGTACTTC
CDR3aa: CASRTSGSHEQYF
v_gene: TRBV7-2
abundance: NA
d_gene: TRBD2
j_gene: TRBJ2-7

CDR3nt: TGCGCCAGCAGCTTGAATCCCGGGACAGGGGATGGGCAGTACTTC
CDR3aa: CASSLNPGTGDGQYF
v_gene: TRBV5-1
abundance: NA
d_gene: TRBD1
j_gene: TRBJ2-7

CDR3nt: TGTGCCAGCACCCCGGGACAGCAACGAGATGCTTTCTTT
CDR3aa: CASTPGQQRDAFF
v_gene: TRBV2
abundance: once
d_gene: TRBD1
j_gene: TRBJ1-1

CDR3nt: TGTGCCAGCAGCTTGGCCCTTGGGGCCAGCTCCTACAATGAGCAGTTCTTC
CDR3aa: CASSLALGASSYNEQFF
v_gene: TRBV5-4
abundance: NA
d_gene: NA
j_gene: TRBJ2-1

CDR3nt: TGTGCCAGCTCACCCCTCGGCCCCGAGCAGTACTTC
CDR3aa: CASSPLGPEQYF
v_gene: TRBV18
abundance: NA
d_gene: NA
j_gene: TRBJ2-7

CDR3nt: TGTGCCAGCAGTTACGGAAGGGCAGCCTACAATGAGCAGTTCTTC
CDR3aa: CASSYGRAAYNEQFF
v_gene: TRBV7-9
abundance: NA
d_gene: NA
j_gene: TRBJ2-1

CDR3nt: TGTGCCAGCAGTCACCCGGGAGCGCGGGTTTACGAGCAGTACTTC
CDR3aa: CASSHPGARVYEQYF
v_gene: TRBV6-6
abundance: once
d_gene: NA
j_gene: TRBJ2-7

CDR3nt: TGTGCCAGCAGCTCCCCGGACAGTTTTTTGGATACGCAGTATTTT
CDR3aa: CASSSPDSFLDTQYF
v_gene: TRBV7-9
abundance: few
d_gene: NA
j_gene: TRBJ2-3

CDR3nt: TGTGCCAGTAGCAGGGGAACAGATACGCAGTATTTT
CDR3aa: CASSRGTDTQYF
v_gene: TRBV19
abundance: once
d_gene: NA
j_gene: TRBJ2-3

CDR3nt: TGTGCCAGCAGCCAATTAGCGGGAGGCTTCTCCTACGAGCAGTACTTC
CDR3aa: CASSQLAGGFSYEQYF
v_gene: TRBV4-2
abundance: NA
d_gene: TRBD2
j_gene: TRBJ2-7

CDR3nt: TGCGCCAGCAGCCAACAACTATTAGACAGGGAGAGAGAGCAGTACTTC
CDR3aa: CASSQQLLDREREQYF
v_gene: TRBV4-1
abundance: few
d_gene: TRBD1
j_gene: TRBJ2-7

CDR3nt: TGTGCCAGCAGCCATCCTAGCGCCGGGGAGCTGTTTTTT
CDR3aa: CASSHPSAGELFF
v_gene: TRBV4-2
abundance: NA
d_gene: NA
j_gene: TRBJ2-2

CDR3nt: TGTGCCAGCAGTTTAGGGGAGGGAGCCAACGAGCAGTACTTC
CDR3aa: CASSLGEGANEQYF
v_gene: TRBV27
abundance: NA
d_gene: TRBD2
j_gene: TRBJ2-7

CDR3nt: TGTGCCAGCAGCTTAGGCGCAGCGAACACTGAAGCTTTCTTT
CDR3aa: CASSLGAANTEAFF
v_gene: TRBV13
abundance: NA
d_gene: NA
j_gene: TRBJ1-1

CDR3nt: TGTGCCAGTAGTATTAGGGAGGAACGGTACAATGAGCAGTTCTTC
CDR3aa: CASSIREERYNEQFF
v_gene: TRBV19
abundance: NA
d_gene: NA
j_gene: TRBJ2-1